This TCR beta chain is drawn from a study of CD8+CD57+ T cells in acquired aplastic anemia. The overall study: CD4+ and CD8+ cells, once sorted, gave DNA averaging around 3.4 ug.

Germline lookup yields CDR1 KGHDR and CDR2 SFDVKD. The CDR3 covers 14 residues. The use of genomic DNA as template underpinned the TCR beta VDJ and CDR3 profiling. TCRdb ran MiXCR on the reads and lists one entry per CDR3 protein. The table shows about 110,000 distinct CDR3 sequences, with 51% occurring only once. This clonotype showed up many times. Mismatch with germline at one junction end may stem from a read error. The rearrangement uses TRBV24-1 and TRBJ1-2, with TRBD1 matching 7 bases. This TCR derives from a human donor in good health, serving as a control. The sequencing input was sorted CD4+, CD8+, or CD8+CD57+ T cells (not recorded which) from PBMCs. The CDR3 DNA reads TGTGCCACCAGTGAAGGACAGGATAACTACGGCTACACCTTC. Its protein is CATSEGQDNYGYTF.